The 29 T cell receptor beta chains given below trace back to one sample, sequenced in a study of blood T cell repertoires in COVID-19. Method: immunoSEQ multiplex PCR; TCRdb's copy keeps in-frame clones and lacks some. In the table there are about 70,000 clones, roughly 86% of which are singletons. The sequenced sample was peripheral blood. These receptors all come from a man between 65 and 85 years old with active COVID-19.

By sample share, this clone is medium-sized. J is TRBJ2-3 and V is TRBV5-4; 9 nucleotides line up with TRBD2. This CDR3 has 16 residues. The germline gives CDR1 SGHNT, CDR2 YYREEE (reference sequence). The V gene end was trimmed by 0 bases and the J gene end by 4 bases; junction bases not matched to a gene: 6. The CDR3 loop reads CASSLGREGLADTQYF. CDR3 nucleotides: TGTGCCAGCAGCTTGGGGCGGGAGGGCCTAGCAGATACGCAGTATTTT.

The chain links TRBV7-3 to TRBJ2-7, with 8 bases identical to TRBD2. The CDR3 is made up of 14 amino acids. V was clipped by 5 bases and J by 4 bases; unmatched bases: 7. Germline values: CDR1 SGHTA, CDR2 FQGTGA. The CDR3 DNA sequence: TGTGCCAGCAGCCCGGGGGGGTGGGAATACGAGCAGTACTTC. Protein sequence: CASSPGGWEYEQYF.

The DNA of the CDR3 is TGCGCCAGCAGCCAAGCCGGGAGGGCCGTGGATACGCAGTATTTT. Protein product: CASSQAGRAVDTQYF. The V and J genes are TRBV4-1 and TRBJ2-3; 8 bases match TRBD2. Germline-derived CDR1 and CDR2 are MGHRA and YSYEKL. With 1 base clipped from V and 6 bases from J, the junction kept 6 bases outside the gene matches. This CDR3 contains 15 residues.

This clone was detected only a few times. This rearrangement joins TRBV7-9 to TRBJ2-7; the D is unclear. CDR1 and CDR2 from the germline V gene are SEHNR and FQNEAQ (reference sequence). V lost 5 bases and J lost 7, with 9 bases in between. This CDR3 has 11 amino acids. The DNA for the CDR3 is TGTGCCAGCAGCCGCACGGAGGAGCAGTACTTC. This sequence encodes CASSRTEEQYF. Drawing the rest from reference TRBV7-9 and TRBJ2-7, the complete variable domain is DTGVSQNPRHKITKRGQNVTFRCDPISEHNRLYWYRQTLGQGPEFLTYFQNEAQLEKSRLLSDRFSAERPKGSFSTLEIQRTEQGDSAMYLCASSRTEEQYFGPGTRLTVT.

DNA for the CDR3: TGTGCCCACAAGGGAGGTGGGTCTTCGGGAAACACCATATATTTT. This translates into CAHKGGGSSGNTIYF. The genes are TRBV28 and TRBJ1-3; D gene uncertain. The CDR3 runs 15 residues. V shed 11 bases and J shed 4 bases, with 21 bases lying between them. Germline CDR1 reads MDHEN; CDR2 reads SYDVKM. Full variable domain (missing parts from reference TRBV28 and TRBJ1-3): DVKVTQSSRYLVKRTGEKVFLECVQDMDHENMFWYRQDPGLGLRLIYFSYDVKMKEKGDIPEGYSVSREKKERFSLILESASTNQTSMYLCAHKGGGSSGNTIYFGEGSWLTVV.

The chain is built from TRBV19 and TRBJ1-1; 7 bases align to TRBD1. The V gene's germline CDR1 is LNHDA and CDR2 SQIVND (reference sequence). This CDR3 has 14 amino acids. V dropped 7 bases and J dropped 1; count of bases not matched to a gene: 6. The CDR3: CASTHRGENTEAFF. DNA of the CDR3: TGTGCCAGTACCCACAGGGGCGAGAACACTGAAGCTTTCTTT.

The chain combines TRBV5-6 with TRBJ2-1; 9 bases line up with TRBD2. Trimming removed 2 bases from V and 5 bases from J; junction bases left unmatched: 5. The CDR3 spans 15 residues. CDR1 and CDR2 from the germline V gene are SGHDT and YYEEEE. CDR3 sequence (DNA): TGTGCCAGCAGCTTAGACACTAGCGGGCACAATGAGCAGTTCTTC. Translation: CASSLDTSGHNEQFF.

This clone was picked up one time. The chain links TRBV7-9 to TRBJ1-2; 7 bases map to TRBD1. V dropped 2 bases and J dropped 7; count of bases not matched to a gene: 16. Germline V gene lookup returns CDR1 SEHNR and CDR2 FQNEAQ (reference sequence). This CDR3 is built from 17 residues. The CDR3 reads CASSLPDRAGLGGGYTF. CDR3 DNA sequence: TGTGCCAGCAGCTTACCCGACAGGGCCGGCCTTGGTGGTGGCTACACCTTC.

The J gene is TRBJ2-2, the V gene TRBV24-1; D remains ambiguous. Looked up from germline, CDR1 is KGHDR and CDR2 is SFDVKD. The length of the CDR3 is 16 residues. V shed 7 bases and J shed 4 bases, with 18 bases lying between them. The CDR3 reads CATSPEPPRSTGELFF. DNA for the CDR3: TGTGCCACCAGCCCCGAGCCCCCACGGTCCACCGGGGAGCTGTTTTTT.

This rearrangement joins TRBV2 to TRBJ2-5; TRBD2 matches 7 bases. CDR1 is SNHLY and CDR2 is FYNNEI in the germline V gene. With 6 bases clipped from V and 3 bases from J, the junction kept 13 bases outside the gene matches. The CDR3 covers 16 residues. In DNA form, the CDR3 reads TGTGCCAGCAGCCGACCCGGGCTGGGGGGGAAAGAGACCCAGTACTTC. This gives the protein CASSRPGLGGKETQYF.

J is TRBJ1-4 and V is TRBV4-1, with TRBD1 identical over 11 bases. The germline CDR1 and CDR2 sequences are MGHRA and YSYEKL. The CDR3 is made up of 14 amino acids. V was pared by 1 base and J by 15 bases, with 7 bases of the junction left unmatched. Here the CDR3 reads CASSQVPGQGEVFF. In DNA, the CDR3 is TGCGCCAGCAGCCAAGTCCCGGGACAGGGGGAGGTGTTTTTT.

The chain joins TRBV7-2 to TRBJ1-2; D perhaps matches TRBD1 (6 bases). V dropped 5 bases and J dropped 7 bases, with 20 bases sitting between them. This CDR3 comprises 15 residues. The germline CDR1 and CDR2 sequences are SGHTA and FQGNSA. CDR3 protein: CASSPAGRQGRGYTF. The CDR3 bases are TGTGCCAGCAGCCCAGCCGGTCGGCAGGGGCGTGGCTACACCTTC.

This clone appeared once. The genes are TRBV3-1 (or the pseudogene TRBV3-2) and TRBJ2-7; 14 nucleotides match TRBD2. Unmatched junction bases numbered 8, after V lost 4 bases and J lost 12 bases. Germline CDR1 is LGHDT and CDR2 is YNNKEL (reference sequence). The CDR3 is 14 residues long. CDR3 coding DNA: TGTGCCAGCAGCCCGGGACTAGCGGGAGTTCGACGGTACTTC. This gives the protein CASSPGLAGVRRYF.

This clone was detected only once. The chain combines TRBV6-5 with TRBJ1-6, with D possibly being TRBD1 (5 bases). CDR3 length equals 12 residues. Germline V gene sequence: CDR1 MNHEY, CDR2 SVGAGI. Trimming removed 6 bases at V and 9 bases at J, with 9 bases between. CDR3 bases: TGTGCCAGCAGCCCCCAGGGTTCACCCCTCCACTTT. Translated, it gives CASSPQGSPLHF.

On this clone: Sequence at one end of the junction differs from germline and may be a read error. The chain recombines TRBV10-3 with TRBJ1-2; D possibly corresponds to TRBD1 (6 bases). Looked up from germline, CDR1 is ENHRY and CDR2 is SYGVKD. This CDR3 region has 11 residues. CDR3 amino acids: CAISEGGSGAF. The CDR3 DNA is TGTGCCATCAGTGAGGGCGGCTCAGGGGCCTTC.

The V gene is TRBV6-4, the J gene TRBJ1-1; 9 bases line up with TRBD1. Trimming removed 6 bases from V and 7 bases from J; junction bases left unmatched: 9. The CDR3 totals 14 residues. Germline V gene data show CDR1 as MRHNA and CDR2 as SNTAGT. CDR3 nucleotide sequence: TGTGCCAGCAGGGGACAGGGAGGCCTGGGTGAAGCTTTCTTT. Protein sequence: CASRGQGGLGEAFF.

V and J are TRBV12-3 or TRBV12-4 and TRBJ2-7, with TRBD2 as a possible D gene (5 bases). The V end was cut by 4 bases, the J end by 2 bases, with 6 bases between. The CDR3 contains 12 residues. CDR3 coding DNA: TGTGCCAGCAGTTGGGGAGCCTACGAGCAGTACTTC. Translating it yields CASSWGAYEQYF.

CDR3 DNA: TGTGCCAGCAGCCCCCGGGGCCAAGAGACCCAGTACTTC. Its protein product is CASSPRGQETQYF. J is TRBJ2-5 and V is TRBV7-2; D might be TRBD2 (5 bases). V was trimmed by 5 bases and J by 1 base, leaving 8 bases between them. The CDR3 runs 13 residues. Germline V CDR1 and CDR2: SGHTA, FQGNSA.

The CDR3 sequence: CASSHRLAGGGADTQYF. CDR3 DNA: TGTGCCAGCAGCCACCGACTAGCGGGAGGGGGGGCAGATACGCAGTATTTT. The gene calls are TRBV4-2 and TRBJ2-3, with 14 bases matching TRBD2. CDR1 LGHNA and CDR2 YNFKEQ come from the germline V gene. V lost 3 bases to trimming and J lost 4 bases; unmatched junction nucleotides: 6. The CDR3 loop spans 17 amino acids.

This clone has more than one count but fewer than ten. CDR3 residues: CASSQGLTLGDTIYF. In DNA, the CDR3 is TGTGCCAGCAGCCAAGGGCTGACCCTCGGGGACACCATATATTTT. V is TRBV4-2 and J is TRBJ1-3; D is uncertain. This CDR3 has 15 amino acids. V lost 1 base to trimming and J lost 8 bases, with 15 bases between them. Per the germline V gene, CDR1 is LGHNA and CDR2 is YNFKEQ.

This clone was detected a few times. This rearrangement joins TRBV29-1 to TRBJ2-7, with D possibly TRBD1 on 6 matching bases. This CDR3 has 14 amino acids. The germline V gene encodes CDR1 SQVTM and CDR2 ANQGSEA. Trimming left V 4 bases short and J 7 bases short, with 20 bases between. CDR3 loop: CSVADILQGFEQYF. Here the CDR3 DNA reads TGCAGCGTTGCCGACATCTTACAGGGTTTTGAGCAGTACTTC.

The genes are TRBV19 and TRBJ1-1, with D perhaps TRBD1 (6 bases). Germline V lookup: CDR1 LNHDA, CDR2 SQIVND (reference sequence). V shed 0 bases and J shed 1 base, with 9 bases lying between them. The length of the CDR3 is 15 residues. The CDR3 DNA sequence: TGTGCCAGTAGTATAGACCGGACAGAGAACACTGAAGCTTTCTTT. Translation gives CASSIDRTENTEAFF.

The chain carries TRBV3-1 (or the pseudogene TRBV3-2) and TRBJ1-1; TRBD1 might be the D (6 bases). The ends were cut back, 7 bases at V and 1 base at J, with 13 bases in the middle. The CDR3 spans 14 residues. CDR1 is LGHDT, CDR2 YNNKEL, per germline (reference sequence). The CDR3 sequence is CASILGGQNTEAFF. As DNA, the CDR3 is TGTGCCAGCATCCTGGGGGGGCAGAACACTGAAGCTTTCTTT.

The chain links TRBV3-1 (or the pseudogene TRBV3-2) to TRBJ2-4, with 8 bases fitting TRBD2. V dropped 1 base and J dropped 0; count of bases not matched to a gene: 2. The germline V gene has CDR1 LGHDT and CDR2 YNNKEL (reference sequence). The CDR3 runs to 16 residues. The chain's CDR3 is CASSQGLAGAKNIQYF. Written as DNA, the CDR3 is TGTGCCAGCAGCCAAGGGCTAGCGGGAGCCAAAAACATTCAGTACTTC.

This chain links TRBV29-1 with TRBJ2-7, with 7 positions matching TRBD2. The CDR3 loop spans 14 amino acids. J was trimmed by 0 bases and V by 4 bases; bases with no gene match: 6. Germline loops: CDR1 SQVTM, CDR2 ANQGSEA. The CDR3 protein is CSVGWGGSSYEQYF. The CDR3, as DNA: TGCAGCGTTGGATGGGGGGGGAGCTCCTACGAGCAGTACTTC.

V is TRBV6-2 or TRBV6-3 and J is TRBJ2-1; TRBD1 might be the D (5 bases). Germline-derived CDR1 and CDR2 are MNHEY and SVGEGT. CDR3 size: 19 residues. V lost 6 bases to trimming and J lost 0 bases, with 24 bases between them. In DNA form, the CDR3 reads TGTGCCAGCAGCACAGGTGGGGCCCGGGCAAGGAGCTCCTACAATGAGCAGTTCTTC. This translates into CASSTGGARARSSYNEQFF.

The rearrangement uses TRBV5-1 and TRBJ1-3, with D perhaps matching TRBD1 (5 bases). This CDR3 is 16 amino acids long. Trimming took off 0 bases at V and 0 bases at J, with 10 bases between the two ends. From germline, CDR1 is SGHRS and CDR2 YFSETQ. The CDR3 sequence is CASSLAGGISGNTIYF. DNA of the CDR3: TGCGCCAGCAGCTTGGCCGGGGGTATCTCTGGAAACACCATATATTTT.

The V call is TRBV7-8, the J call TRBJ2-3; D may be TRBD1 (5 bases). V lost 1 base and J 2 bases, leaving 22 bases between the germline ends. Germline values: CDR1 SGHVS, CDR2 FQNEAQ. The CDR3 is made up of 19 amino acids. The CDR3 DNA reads TGTGCCAGCAGCTTAGGAATGTGGGCGGCAGGGCTACCCACAGATACGCAGTATTTT. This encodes CASSLGMWAAGLPTDTQYF.

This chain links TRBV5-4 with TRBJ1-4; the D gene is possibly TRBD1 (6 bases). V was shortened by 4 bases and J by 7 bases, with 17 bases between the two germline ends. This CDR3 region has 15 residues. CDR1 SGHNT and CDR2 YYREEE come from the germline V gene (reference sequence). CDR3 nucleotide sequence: TGTGCCAGCAGCCCGGGCCGGCAGGGGAGTGAAAAACTGTTTTTT. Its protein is CASSPGRQGSEKLFF.